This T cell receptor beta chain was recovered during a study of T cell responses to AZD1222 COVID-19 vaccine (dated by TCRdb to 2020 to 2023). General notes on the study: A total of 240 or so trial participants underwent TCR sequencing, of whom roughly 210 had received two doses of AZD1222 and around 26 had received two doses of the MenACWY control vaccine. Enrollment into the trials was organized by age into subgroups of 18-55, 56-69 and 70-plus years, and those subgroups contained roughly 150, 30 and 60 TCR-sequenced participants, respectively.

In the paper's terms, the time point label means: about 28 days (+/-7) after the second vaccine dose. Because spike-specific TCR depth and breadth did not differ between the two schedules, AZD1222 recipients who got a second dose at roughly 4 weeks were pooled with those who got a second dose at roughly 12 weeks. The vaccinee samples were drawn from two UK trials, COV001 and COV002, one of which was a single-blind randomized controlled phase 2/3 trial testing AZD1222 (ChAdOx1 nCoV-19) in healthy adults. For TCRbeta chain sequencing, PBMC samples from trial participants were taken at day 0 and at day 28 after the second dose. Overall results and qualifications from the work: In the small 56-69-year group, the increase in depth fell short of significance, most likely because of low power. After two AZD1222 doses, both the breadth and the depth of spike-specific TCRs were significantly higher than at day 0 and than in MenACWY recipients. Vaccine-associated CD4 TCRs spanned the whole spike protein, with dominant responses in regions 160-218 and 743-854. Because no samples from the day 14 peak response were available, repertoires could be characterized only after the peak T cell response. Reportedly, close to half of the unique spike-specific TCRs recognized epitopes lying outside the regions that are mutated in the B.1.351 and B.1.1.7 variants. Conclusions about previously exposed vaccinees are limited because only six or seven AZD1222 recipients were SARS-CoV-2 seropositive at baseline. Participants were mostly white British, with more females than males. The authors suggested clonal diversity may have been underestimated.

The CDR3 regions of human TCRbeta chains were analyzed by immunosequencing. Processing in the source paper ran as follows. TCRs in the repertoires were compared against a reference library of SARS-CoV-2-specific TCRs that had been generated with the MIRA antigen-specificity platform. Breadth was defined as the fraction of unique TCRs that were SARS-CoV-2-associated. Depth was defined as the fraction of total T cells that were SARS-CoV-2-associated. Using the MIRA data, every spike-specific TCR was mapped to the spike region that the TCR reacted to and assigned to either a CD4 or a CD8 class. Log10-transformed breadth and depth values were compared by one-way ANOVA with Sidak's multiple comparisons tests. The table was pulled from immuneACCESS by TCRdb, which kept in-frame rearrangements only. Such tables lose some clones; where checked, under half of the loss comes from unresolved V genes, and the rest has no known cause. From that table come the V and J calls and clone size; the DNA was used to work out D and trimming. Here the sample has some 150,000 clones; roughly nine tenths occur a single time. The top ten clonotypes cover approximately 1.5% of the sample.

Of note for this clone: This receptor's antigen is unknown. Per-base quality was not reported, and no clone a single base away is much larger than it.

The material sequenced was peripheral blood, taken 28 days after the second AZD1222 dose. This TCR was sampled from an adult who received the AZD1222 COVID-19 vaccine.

This receptor has the CDR3 CASSRDGREQYF. The sequence in DNA is TGTGCCAGCAGTCGGGACGGGCGGGAGCAGTACTTC. This chain is built from TRBV12-3 or TRBV12-4 and TRBJ2-7; the D call is tentative, TRBD1 or TRBD2, as each matches 5 bases. The junction shows trimming of 5 bases on V and 7 bases on J, plus 12 bases between the germline ends. Including cysteine and phenylalanine, the CDR3 has 12 amino acids. Kept here is only the CDR3 DNA, which spans 36 bases and is read in frame from base 1.